This T cell receptor (beta chain) stems from a study of T cells after yellow fever vaccination. TCRdb re-called the 5' RACE reads with MiXCR, one entry per CDR3 protein. Of hundreds of thousands of distinct CDR3 sequences in the sample, less than 20% are singletons; the top ten hold 13% to 15%. CDR1 and CDR2 from the germline V gene are MNHEY and SMNVEV (reference sequence). The V gene end was trimmed by 8 bases and the J gene end by 3 bases; junction bases not matched to a gene: 10. This CDR3 region has 14 residues. Study outcomes and limitations: Booster sampling recovered most clones from primary vaccination (approximately 96% CD4, around 90% CD8). Researchers cautioned that FACS-sorted repertoires could harbor abundant clonotypes contaminating from the bulk population.

To note about this clonotype: The antigen remains undetermined.

Sequenced here: PBMCs, sampled 15 days after the yellow fever booster vaccination. The clonotype originates from a man in his thirties or forties who received the YFV17D yellow fever vaccine. The chain carries TRBV27 and TRBJ2-7; 7 bases are shared with TRBD1. CDR3 nucleotides: TGTGCCAGCCAAGAACAGGGGCGTTTCTACGAGCAGTACTTC. Translated, it gives CASQEQGRFYEQYF.